This TCR beta chain was recorded in a study of blood T cells in healthy people across ages. Regarding the study as a whole: Long-lived donors exceeded aged donors in naive CD4+ cells and diversity.

Alongside a J-beta primer mix, a sample-barcoded 5' primer served in a second PCR lasting 7 to 11 cycles. One entry per CDR3 protein results from TCRdb running MiXCR on the 5' RACE reads. Counted here are about 1.6 million distinct CDR3 sequences, about 35% occurring once; the ten biggest clones make up 11%. With regard to this clonotype: The antigen is undetermined.

Germline loops: CDR1 SGHVS, CDR2 FNYEAQ. Trimming stripped 5 bases from V and 6 bases from J, with 11 bases between. The CDR3 is 12 residues long. The sequenced material came from blood. This sequence originates from a woman in her twenties or thirties in good health. V usage is TRBV7-6 and J usage is TRBJ2-7, with unresolved D. CDR3: CASSPRRGEQYF. The CDR3 nucleotides are TGTGCCAGCAGCCCAAGAAGAGGCGAGCAGTACTTC.